Below are 31 T cell receptor beta chains sequenced from a single sample in a study of identical twins. TCRdb fed the 5' RACE reads into MiXCR, producing one record per CDR3 protein. The sample holds nearly 900,000 distinct CDR3 sequences, roughly an eighth seen once. These data were also filed under a second study, of yellow fever vaccine responses in identical twins.

Input material: PBMCs. All receptors derive from a woman under 30 in good health.

This clonotype was observed a handful of times. The J gene is TRBJ2-7, the V gene TRBV13; 7 positions agree with TRBD1. V gave up 6 bases and J gave up 1 base; unmatched junction bases: 3. CDR1 PRHDT and CDR2 FYEKMQ come from the germline V gene (reference sequence). CDR3 length: 13 residues. CDR3 sequence reads: CASRMTGSYEQYV. CDR3 sequence (DNA): TGTGCCAGCAGAATGACAGGGTCCTACGAGCAGTACGTC.

In this sample, this clonotype turned up many times. The CDR3 spells CASIPLAGMGAEAFF. The CDR3, as DNA: TGTGCCAGCATTCCCCTGGCAGGCATGGGCGCTGAAGCTTTCTTT. The chain combines TRBV12-3 or TRBV12-4 with TRBJ1-1; D unresolved. CDR3 size: 15 residues. V lost 7 bases and J lost 6, with 21 bases in between.

The chain combines TRBV3-1 with TRBJ2-1; D gene uncertain. The CDR3 has 15 residues. Trimming pared 0 bases from V and 3 bases from J, leaving 9 bases between. Germline CDR1 reads LGHDT; CDR2 reads YNNKEL (reference sequence). The CDR3 nucleotides read TGTGCCAGCAGCCAAGACGGCGTGAGCTACAATGAGCAGTTCTTC. As protein: CASSQDGVSYNEQFF.

This sequence joins TRBV28 and TRBJ1-6; possible D gene TRBD1, 6 bases. Trimming left V 2 bases short and J 6 bases short, with 11 bases between. The length of the CDR3 is 15 residues. Germline values: CDR1 MDHEN, CDR2 SYDVKM. The CDR3 DNA reads as TGTGCCAGCAGTTTAGGGGGGCTTGGTAATTCACCCCTCCACTTT. It translates to CASSLGGLGNSPLHF. Filled out from reference TRBV28 and TRBJ1-6, the complete variable domain reads DVKVTQSSRYLVKRTGEKVFLECVQDMDHENMFWYRQDPGLGLRLIYFSYDVKMKEKGDIPEGYSVSREKKERFSLILESASTNQTSMYLCASSLGGLGNSPLHFGNGTRLTVT.

V is TRBV2 and J is TRBJ2-5; D not resolved. The V end was cut by 8 bases, the J end by 5 bases, with 6 bases between. Germline V CDR1 and CDR2: SNHLY, FYNNEI. The CDR3 contains 10 residues. The DNA for the CDR3 is TGTGCCAGCGGAGTGGAGACCCAGTACTTC. Residues: CASGVETQYF. Looking up the rest from reference TRBV2 and TRBJ2-5 gives the full variable domain: EPEVTQTPSHQVTQMGQEVILRCVPISNHLYFYWYRQILGQKVEFLVSFYNNEISEKSEIFDDQFSVERPDGSNFTLKIRSTKLEDSAMYFCASGVETQYFGPGTRLLVL.

V gene TRBV20-1 combines with J gene TRBJ1-4; D is undetermined. Per germline, CDR1 DFQATT and CDR2 SNEGSKA (reference sequence). The V gene lost 4 bases and the J gene lost 5 bases, with 8 bases spanning the gap. The CDR3 is 12 amino acids. This CDR3 is CSATGPNEKLFF. The CDR3 bases are TGCAGTGCTACCGGGCCCAATGAAAAACTGTTTTTT.

This clonotype was seen more than once but under ten times. V gene TRBV29-1 combines with J gene TRBJ2-7; D is tentatively TRBD1 or TRBD2 (5 bases each). There are 14 residues in the CDR3. Trimming pared 1 base from V and 2 bases from J, leaving 12 bases between. Germline CDR1 is SQVTM and CDR2 is ANQGSEA. CDR3 sequence: CSVEARGAPYEQYF. The CDR3 DNA reads as TGCAGCGTTGAAGCTCGGGGCGCCCCCTACGAGCAGTACTTC.

This clonotype was detected a few times. V and J are TRBV27 and TRBJ2-7; the D gene is possibly TRBD2 (5 bases). This CDR3 has 13 amino acids. V gave up 3 bases and J gave up 5 bases, with 11 bases separating them. CDR1 and CDR2 from the germline V gene are MNHEY and SMNVEV (reference sequence). CDR3: CASSLSRRNEQYF. The CDR3 region has the DNA TGTGCCAGCAGTTTGAGTAGGAGGAACGAGCAGTACTTC.

V gene TRBV2 combines with J gene TRBJ2-2; D ambiguous. The ends were cut back, 6 bases at V and 6 bases at J, with 11 bases in the middle. Looked up from germline, CDR1 is SNHLY and CDR2 is FYNNEI. CDR3 length: 13 residues. As DNA, the CDR3 is TGTGCCAGCAGAGTTGAGCGCGCCGGGGAGCTGTTTTTT. It is translated as CASRVERAGELFF.

This clonotype was detected ten times or more. The genes are TRBV5-1 and TRBJ2-1, with 9 bases fitting TRBD2. Germline CDR1 and CDR2: SGHRS and YFSETQ. Trimming cost V 5 bases and J 2 bases; bases outside gene matches: 5. CDR3 length: 15 amino acids. The CDR3 region has the DNA TGCGCCAGCAGTCCTAGCGGGAAAACCTACAATGAGCAGTTCTTC. Translated, it gives CASSPSGKTYNEQFF.

This clonotype was detected a few times. The DNA of the CDR3 is TGTGCCACCGGGGACAGGGGATCCTACGAGCAGTACTTC. It is translated as CATGDRGSYEQYF. This chain connects TRBV24-1 to TRBJ2-7; 10 positions agree with TRBD1. Germline V gene sequence: CDR1 KGHDR, CDR2 SFDVKD. This CDR3 spans 13 amino acids. V trimming: 9 bases; J trimming: 1 base; junction bases outside the gene matches: 2.

This clonotype was observed a handful of times. V and J are TRBV3-1 and TRBJ1-5; D is ambiguous. V was pared by 4 bases and J by 7 bases, with 17 bases between. The length of the CDR3 is 15 residues. CDR1 is LGHDT, CDR2 YNNKEL, per germline (reference sequence). This CDR3 reads CASSPGGLGSQPQHF. CDR3 coding DNA: TGTGCCAGCAGCCCTGGCGGGTTAGGCAGCCAGCCCCAGCATTTT.

This clonotype was found a few times. The CDR3 loop reads CASSPQGLGETQYF. The CDR3 coding sequence is TGTGCCAGCAGTCCCCAGGGACTAGGAGAGACCCAGTACTTC. This rearrangement joins TRBV27 to TRBJ2-5, with 8 bases aligning to TRBD2. The CDR3 loop spans 14 amino acids. Germline CDR1 is MNHEY and CDR2 is SMNVEV (reference sequence). V lost 5 bases to trimming and J lost 4 bases; unmatched junction nucleotides: 6.

The rearrangement uses TRBV27 and TRBJ2-7, with 9 bases aligning to TRBD1. Germline V gene data show CDR1 as MNHEY and CDR2 as SMNVEV (reference sequence). The CDR3 loop spans 15 amino acids. The V gene end was trimmed by 2 bases and the J gene end by 1 base; junction bases not matched to a gene: 3. This chain's CDR3 is CASSLTGQGSYEQYV. DNA of the CDR3: TGTGCCAGCAGTTTAACGGGACAGGGTTCCTACGAGCAGTACGTC.

This clonotype has just a few counts. In nucleotides, the CDR3 is TGTGCCATCAGTCCCAGGGAAAGCTCCTACAATGAGCAGTTCTTC. Translation: CAISPRESSYNEQFF. The chain uses TRBV10-3 and TRBJ2-1; weak D call: TRBD1 (5 bases). The CDR3 loop spans 15 amino acids. Germline V gene lookup returns CDR1 ENHRY and CDR2 SYGVKD. The V and J ends lost 5 bases and 0 bases respectively, with 11 bases between them.

The chain couples TRBV29-1 to TRBJ1-1; the match to TRBD1 covers 8 bases. The junction had 11 bases not matched to a gene; V was cut back by 5 bases and J by 6 bases. Germline assignment: CDR1 SQVTM and CDR2 ANQGSEA. The CDR3 covers 14 residues. CDR3 residues: CSVRSDREIPEAFF. For the CDR3, the DNA is TGCAGCGTTAGATCGGACAGGGAGATCCCTGAAGCTTTCTTT.

This clonotype was picked up a small number of times. The V and J genes are TRBV28 and TRBJ2-1; 12 bases align to TRBD2. This CDR3 is 17 amino acids long. Germline CDR1 is MDHEN and CDR2 is SYDVKM. Trimming took 3 bases from V and 5 from J; bases not matched to a gene: 8. The CDR3: CASSFSLAGGPHNEQFF. The DNA for the CDR3 is TGTGCCAGCAGTTTCAGTCTAGCGGGAGGGCCACACAATGAGCAGTTCTTC.

This clonotype came up a few times. The chain joins TRBV25-1 to TRBJ1-4; D remains unclear. V was shortened by 1 base and J by 12 bases, with 15 bases between the two germline ends. Germline assignment: CDR1 MGHDK and CDR2 SYGVNS. The CDR3 is made up of 14 amino acids. The CDR3 DNA sequence: TGTGCCAGCAGTGAATCCAGCCGGGGTCCCGAACTGTTTTTT. It specifies CASSESSRGPELFF. Full variable domain (outside the CDR3, taken from reference TRBV25-1 and TRBJ1-4): EADIYQTPRYLVIGTGKKITLECSQTMGHDKMYWYQQDPGMELHLIHYSYGVNSTEKGDLSSESTVSRIRTEHFPLTLESARPSHTSQYLCASSESSRGPELFFGSGTQLSVL.

The chain carries TRBV7-9 and TRBJ2-1; 7 nucleotides align to TRBD1. Germline lookup yields CDR1 SEHNR and CDR2 FQNEAQ (reference sequence). V was clipped by 5 bases and J by 7 bases; unmatched bases: 11. The CDR3 consists of 15 residues. The CDR3 region is CASSPAYRGYNEQFF. For the CDR3, the DNA is TGTGCCAGCAGCCCGGCTTACAGGGGTTATAATGAGCAGTTCTTC.

Only a few counts were recorded for this clonotype. This chain uses TRBV5-1 with TRBJ1-5, with unresolved D. The length of the CDR3 is 14 residues. From germline, CDR1 is SGHRS and CDR2 YFSETQ. V lost 0 bases, J lost 3 bases, and 7 bases lay in between. In DNA form, the CDR3 reads TGCGCCAGCAGCTTGGAGCCTAACAATCAGCCCCAGCATTTT. Amino acid sequence: CASSLEPNNQPQHF.

This clonotype has a count of ten or more. This rearrangement joins TRBV20-1 to TRBJ2-3; 7 bases map to TRBD1. Germline trimming cut 5 bases from V and 5 bases from J; bases unmatched to any gene: 13. The CDR3 runs to 15 residues. Germline assignment: CDR1 DFQATT and CDR2 SNEGSKA (reference sequence). The CDR3, as DNA: TGCAGTGCTTTACATGGACAGGCTATTTTAGATACGCAGTATTTT. As protein: CSALHGQAILDTQYF.

The V and J genes are TRBV7-2 and TRBJ2-5; 8 nucleotides align to TRBD2. The CDR3 loop spans 16 amino acids. The J segment lost 2 bases and the V segment lost 5 bases, leaving 10 bases of the junction unmatched. Germline-derived CDR1 and CDR2 are SGHTA and FQGNSA. As DNA, the CDR3 is TGTGCCAGCAGCCGCCCATGGACGGGGGGGCAAGAGACCCAGTACTTC. This codes for CASSRPWTGGQETQYF.

J is TRBJ2-1 and V is TRBV2; 11 bases align to TRBD2. This CDR3 is 14 amino acids long. V gave up 2 bases and J gave up 8 bases; unmatched junction bases: 2. CDR1 SNHLY and CDR2 FYNNEI come from the germline V gene. In DNA, the CDR3 is TGTGCCAGCAGTGAAACTAGCGGGAGAGATGAGCAGTTCTTC. Its translation is CASSETSGRDEQFF.

This clonotype was seen a handful of times. This chain's CDR3 is CASTNREPWGYTF. In DNA form, the CDR3 reads TGTGCCAGCACTAACCGGGAGCCCTGGGGCTACACCTTC. The chain carries TRBV2 and TRBJ1-2; no reliable D call. The CDR3 runs to 13 residues. Trimming shortened V by 7 bases and J by 8 bases, and 17 bases separated the two germline ends. CDR1 and CDR2 (germline): SNHLY, FYNNEI. The whole variable domain, remainder taken from reference TRBV2 and TRBJ1-2, is EPEVTQTPSHQVTQMGQEVILRCVPISNHLYFYWYRQILGQKVEFLVSFYNNEISEKSEIFDDQFSVERPDGSNFTLKIRSTKLEDSAMYFCASTNREPWGYTFGSGTRLTVV.

This clonotype was counted only a few times. The chain recombines TRBV7-8 with TRBJ2-7, with 8 bases identical to TRBD1. This CDR3 has 15 amino acids. The ends lost 3 bases at V and 2 bases at J; junction bases unmatched: 6. CDR1 SGHVS and CDR2 FQNEAQ come from the germline V gene. The CDR3 here is CASSLMTGETYEQYF. CDR3 sequence (DNA): TGTGCCAGCAGCTTGATGACAGGGGAAACCTACGAGCAGTACTTC.

The chain links TRBV7-8 to TRBJ2-3; D is uncertain. V was cut by 5 bases and J by 5 bases, with 26 bases left in between. The CDR3 totals 18 residues. Germline V gene sequence: CDR1 SGHVS, CDR2 FQNEAQ. CDR3 DNA sequence: TGTGCCAGCAGCAACACCCCTAACGGATTAGCTGAGGTAGATACGCAGTATTTT. This sequence encodes CASSNTPNGLAEVDTQYF.

The chain links TRBV7-2 to TRBJ2-5; 8 bases line up with TRBD1. With V trimmed by 5 bases and J by 5 bases, 10 bases remained unmatched. Germline CDR1 SGHTA, CDR2 FQGNSA. The CDR3 length is 15 residues. CDR3: CASSLRTGHGETQYF. Written as DNA, the CDR3 is TGTGCCAGCAGCCTCAGGACAGGGCATGGGGAGACCCAGTACTTC.

This clonotype has just a few counts. The CDR3 DNA reads TGCGCCAGCAGCCGGAACATCGGCTTGGGGGTGGCGGATGAGCAGTTCTTC. Its protein is CASSRNIGLGVADEQFF. The V and J genes are TRBV4-1 and TRBJ2-1; D is possibly TRBD1 or TRBD2 (5 bases each). Trimming left V 4 bases short and J 8 bases short, with 24 bases between. Germline V gene lookup returns CDR1 MGHRA and CDR2 YSYEKL. The CDR3 covers 17 residues.

This clonotype was recorded a few times. The chain recombines TRBV5-4 with TRBJ2-3; no clear D. V lost 3 bases, J lost 1 base, and 12 bases lay in between. CDR1 SGHNT and CDR2 YYREEE come from the germline V gene (reference sequence). This CDR3 contains 15 residues. The DNA of the CDR3 is TGTGCCAGCAGCTGGCGAACCTCAGGCACAGATACGCAGTATTTT. Amino acids: CASSWRTSGTDTQYF.

This clonotype has a handful of counts. The V gene is TRBV27, the J gene TRBJ2-4; D could derive from TRBD1 or TRBD2 (5 bases each). Germline assignment: CDR1 MNHEY and CDR2 SMNVEV (reference sequence). Trimming took 6 bases from V and 0 from J, leaving 24 bases between them. The CDR3 is 19 amino acids. The CDR3, as DNA: TGTGCCAGCAGCCAAATATGGGCCGGGGCCGGGGTAGCCAAAAACATTCAGTACTTC. This translates into CASSQIWAGAGVAKNIQYF.

This clonotype was observed a few times. V usage is TRBV20-1 and J usage is TRBJ2-7, with 8 nucleotides matching TRBD1. The CDR3 sequence is 15 residues long. V trimming: 5 bases; J trimming: 6 bases; junction bases outside the gene matches: 15. Germline V gene sequence: CDR1 DFQATT, CDR2 SNEGSKA (reference sequence). CDR3 nucleotide sequence: TGCAGTGCTTCCATCCAGGGACAGGTTTCACGCGAGCAGTACTTC. Translated: CSASIQGQVSREQYF.